This is a list of T cell receptor beta chains from one sample in a study of blood T cell repertoires in COVID-19. Method: immunoSEQ multiplex PCR; TCRdb's copy keeps in-frame clones and lacks some. The sample lists hundreds of thousands of clones, 88% occurring once. The sequenced sample was PBMCs or T cells enriched from blood (not recorded which). The receptors were gathered from a woman younger than 45 who had recovered from COVID-19. The CDR3 runs from the conserved cysteine through the conserved F or W.

TRBJ1-2 TRBV6-1 CASSERETGPFGYTF
TRBJ2-1 TRBV9 CASSVAGGAGNEQFF
TRBJ1-1 TRBV5-1 CASSLYSGGAQEAFF
TRBJ2-1 TRBV10-2 CASKILAGGLYEQFF
TRBJ2-6 TRBV29-1 CSVEEIVRGSSGANVLTF
TRBJ2-1 TRBV28 CASSFGGGSYNEQFF
TRBJ1-2 TRBV27 CASSLKWGEINYGYTF
TRBJ2-1 TRBV10-2 CASWEGDYLGHYNEQFF
TRBJ1-4 TRBV5-4 CASSSDRGREKLFF
TRBJ2-2 TRBV7-2 CASSLGAGTVRAGELFF
TRBJ1-1 TRBV6-5 CASGTSQGVHTEAFF
TRBJ2-5 TRBV19 CASSKAGSRETQYF
TRBJ1-3 TRBV19 CASIRHQAGVPGNTIYF
TRBJ1-2 TRBV6-5 CASSYYRGQVYGYTF
TRBJ1-2 TRBV7-9 CASSLSGGGYTF
TRBJ2-1 TRBV7-2 CASSLVAGPYNEQFF
TRBJ1-2 TRBV10-3 CATRGERSGHSNYGYTF
TRBJ1-2 TRBV2 CASSEVPSGGQNGYTF
TRBJ2-7 TRBV27 CASRPTGTYEQYF
TRBJ2-7 TRBV25-1 CASSEARDRQYF
TRBJ1-2 TRBV7-8 CASSSLERQARFYGYTF
TRBJ2-7 TRBV27 CASSSGGRAVEGQYF